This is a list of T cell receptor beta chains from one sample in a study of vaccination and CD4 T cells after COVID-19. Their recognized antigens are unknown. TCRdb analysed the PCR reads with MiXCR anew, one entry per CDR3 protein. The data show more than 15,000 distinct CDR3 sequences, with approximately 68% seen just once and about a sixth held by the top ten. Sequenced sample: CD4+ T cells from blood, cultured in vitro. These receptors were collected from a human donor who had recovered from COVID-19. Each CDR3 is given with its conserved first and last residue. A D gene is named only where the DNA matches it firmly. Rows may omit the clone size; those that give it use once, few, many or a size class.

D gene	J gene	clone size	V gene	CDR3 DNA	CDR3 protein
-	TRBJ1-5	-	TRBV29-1	TGCAGCGTCGGAGGGACTAATCAGCCCCAGCATTTT	CSVGGTNQPQHF
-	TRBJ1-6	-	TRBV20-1	TGCACGGGGAAGAGACGGGGAACCGAGTCACCCCTCCACTTT	CTGKRRGTESPLHF
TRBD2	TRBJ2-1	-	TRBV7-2	TGTGCCAGCAGCTCAACCCGGACTAGCGTGACGGGTGAGCAGTTCTTC	CASSSTRTSVTGEQFF
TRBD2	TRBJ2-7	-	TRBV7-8	TGTGCCAGCAGGGTAGAGGGACTAGCGGGTAGCGAGCAGTACTTC	CASRVEGLAGSEQYF
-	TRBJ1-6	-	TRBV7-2	TGTGCCAGCAGCCTACGGACAGTTCCCCTCCACTTT	CASSLRTVPLHF
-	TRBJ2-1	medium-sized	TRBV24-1	TGTGCCACCAGTGATTTGGGGACGGGGGCCCACAATGAGCAGTTCTTC	CATSDLGTGAHNEQFF
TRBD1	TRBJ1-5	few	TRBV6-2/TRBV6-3	TGTGCCAGCAGCGCAGGGGGGGCGGGCAATCAGCCCCAGCATTTT	CASSAGGAGNQPQHF
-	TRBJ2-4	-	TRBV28	TGTGCCAGCAGTAAGCTGGGATCGGGCGCGTCCAAAAACATTCAGTACTTC	CASSKLGSGASKNIQYF
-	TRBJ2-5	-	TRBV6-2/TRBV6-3	TGTGCCAGCAGTTACTCGATGGTAGCCGAGACCCAGTACTTC	CASSYSMVAETQYF
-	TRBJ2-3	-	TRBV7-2	TGTGCCAGCAGAAACAGGGTTTCAGATACGCAGTATTTT	CASRNRVSDTQYF
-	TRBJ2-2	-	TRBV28	TGTGCCAGCAGTTTAAGGGGACCGAACACCGGGGAGCTGTTTTTT	CASSLRGPNTGELFF
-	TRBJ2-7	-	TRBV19	TGTGCCAGTAGTATTATCGGGGTCCCGGGGTCCTACGAGCAGTACTTC	CASSIIGVPGSYEQYF
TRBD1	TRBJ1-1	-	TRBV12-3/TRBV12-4	TGTGCCAGCAGTACACGATATGGACAGGGTGAAGAAGCTTTCTTT	CASSTRYGQGEEAFF
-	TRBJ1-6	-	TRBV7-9	TGTGCCAGCAGCTTAACCAGGATGGATTCACCCCTCCACTTT	CASSLTRMDSPLHF
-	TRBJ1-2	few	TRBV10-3	TGTGCCATCAGTGAAAGGGTAAACTATGGCTACACCTTC	CAISERVNYGYTF
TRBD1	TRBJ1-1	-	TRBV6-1	TGTGCCACGTCCCATAGACAGGGGGACGGGGCTTTCTTT	CATSHRQGDGAFF
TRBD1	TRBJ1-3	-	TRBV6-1	TGTGCCAGCAGCTCGGGACAGGAAGGAAACACCATATATTTT	CASSSGQEGNTIYF
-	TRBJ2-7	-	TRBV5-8	TGTGCCAGCTTTAGCGGCAGGACGTTGGGGGGCGAGCAGTACTTC	CASFSGRTLGGEQYF
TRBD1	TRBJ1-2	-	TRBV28	TGTGCCAGCAGTGCATCACAGGGGGCTAACTATGGCTACACCTTC	CASSASQGANYGYTF
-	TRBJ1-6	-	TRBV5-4	TGTGCCAGCAGCTTGGGAACAGGGTATAATTCACCCCTCCACTTT	CASSLGTGYNSPLHF
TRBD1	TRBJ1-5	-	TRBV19	TGTGCCAGCCACGAGGACAGGGTAGCGGGTACCCAGCCCCAGCATTTT	CASHEDRVAGTQPQHF
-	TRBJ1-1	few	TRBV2	TGTGCCAGCAGAGGACGAGTAGGGACCGCTGAAGCTTTCTTT	CASRGRVGTAEAFF
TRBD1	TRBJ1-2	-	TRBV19	TGTGCCAGTAGCACCACCGGGACAGGGGGCGCCTATGGCTACACCTTC	CASSTTGTGGAYGYTF
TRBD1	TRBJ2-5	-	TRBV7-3	TGTGCCAGCAGCTTAAGGCAGGGGGCGCCGGAGACCCAGTACTTC	CASSLRQGAPETQYF
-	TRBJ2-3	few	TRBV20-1	TGCAGTGCTCCCAACAGTAAGGTCCAGTATTTT	CSAPNSKVQYF
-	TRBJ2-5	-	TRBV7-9	TGTGCCAGCAGCACCCCGGGACCCACCCCAGAGACCCAGTACTTC	CASSTPGPTPETQYF
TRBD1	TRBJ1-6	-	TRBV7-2	TGTGCCAGCAGCTTAGTCAGGGGGTTGTACTCACCCCTCCACTTT	CASSLVRGLYSPLHF
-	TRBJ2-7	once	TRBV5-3	TGTACCCAGATCGACGAGCAGTACTTC	CTQIDEQYF
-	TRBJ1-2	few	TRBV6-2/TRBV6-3	TGTGCCAGCAGTTACCAGATAAACTATGGCTACACCTTC	CASSYQINYGYTF
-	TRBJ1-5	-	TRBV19	TGTGCCAGTAGTCGTTTCCGGGACAACAATCAGCCCCAGCATTTT	CASSRFRDNNQPQHF
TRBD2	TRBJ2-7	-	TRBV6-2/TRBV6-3	TGTGCCAGCAGTTACTCGGTTACTAGCGGGAGTAAGCAGTACTTC	CASSYSVTSGSKQYF
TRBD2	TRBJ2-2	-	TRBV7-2	TGTGCCAGCAGCTATAAAGGGACTAGCGGGAGTCGCACCGGGGAGCTGTTTTTT	CASSYKGTSGSRTGELFF
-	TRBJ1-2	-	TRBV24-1	TGTGCCACCAGTGACTCTCAGGAGGGGCGGCTTGGCTACACCTTC	CATSDSQEGRLGYTF
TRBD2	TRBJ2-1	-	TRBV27	TGTGCCAGCAGTTCGTCCGGGACTAGCGGTTACAATGAGCAGTTCTTC	CASSSSGTSGYNEQFF
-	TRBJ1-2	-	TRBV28	TGTGCCAGCAGTTTGACCCGGACACCCCCGCCGGGCTACACCTTC	CASSLTRTPPPGYTF
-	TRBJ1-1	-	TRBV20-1	TGCAGTGCTTTTGAGAACACTGAAGCTTTCTTT	CSAFENTEAFF